This TCR beta chain came from a study of T cell responses to AZD1222 COVID-19 vaccine. Germline V CDR1 and CDR2: KGHDR, SFDVKD. This CDR3 comprises 13 residues. Trimming left V 8 bases short and J 0 bases short, with 7 bases between. The assay was immunoSEQ multiplex PCR, and TCRdb's table has in-frame clones only and misses some. The repertoire includes 130,000 to 150,000 clones, 90% to 95% of them detected once, and over 1.1% sits in the top ten. This clone was seen once. The sample here was peripheral blood, taken on day 0 of AZD1222 vaccination. The chain recombines TRBV24-1 with TRBJ1-5, with D tentatively TRBD1 (5 bases). The receptor's source is an adult in good health. CDR3 residues: CATTGGSNQPQHF. As DNA, the CDR3 is TGTGCCACCACTGGGGGTAGCAATCAGCCCCAGCATTTT.